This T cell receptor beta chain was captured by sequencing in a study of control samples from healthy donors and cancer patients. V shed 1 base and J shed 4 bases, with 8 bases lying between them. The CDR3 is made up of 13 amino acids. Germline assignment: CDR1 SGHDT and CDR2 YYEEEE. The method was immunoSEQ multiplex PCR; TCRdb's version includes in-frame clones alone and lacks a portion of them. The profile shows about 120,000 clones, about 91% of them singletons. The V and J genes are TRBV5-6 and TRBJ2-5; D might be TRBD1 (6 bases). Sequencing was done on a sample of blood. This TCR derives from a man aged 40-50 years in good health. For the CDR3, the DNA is TGTGCCAGCAGCTTGTCAGGGGTAGAGACCCAGTACTTC. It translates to CASSLSGVETQYF.